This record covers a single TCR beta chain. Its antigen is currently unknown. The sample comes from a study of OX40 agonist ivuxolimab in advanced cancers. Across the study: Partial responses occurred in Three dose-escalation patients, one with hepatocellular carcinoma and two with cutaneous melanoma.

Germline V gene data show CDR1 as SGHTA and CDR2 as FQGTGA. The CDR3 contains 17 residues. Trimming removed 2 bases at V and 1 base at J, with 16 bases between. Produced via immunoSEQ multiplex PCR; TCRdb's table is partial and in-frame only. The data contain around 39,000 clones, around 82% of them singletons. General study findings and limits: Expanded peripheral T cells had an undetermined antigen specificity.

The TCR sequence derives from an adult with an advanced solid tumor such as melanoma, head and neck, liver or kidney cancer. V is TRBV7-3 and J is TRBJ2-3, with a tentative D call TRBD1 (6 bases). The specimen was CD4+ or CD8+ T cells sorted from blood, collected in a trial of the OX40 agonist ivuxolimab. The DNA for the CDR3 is TGTGCCAGCAGCTTATCCCCCTGGACAGACCGCACAGATACGCAGTATTTT. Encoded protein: CASSLSPWTDRTDTQYF. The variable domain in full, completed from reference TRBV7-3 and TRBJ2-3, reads GAGVSQTPSNKVTEKGKYVELRCDPISGHTALYWYRQSLGQGPEFLIYFQGTGAADDSGLPNDRFFAVRPEGSVSTLKIQRTERGDSAVYLCASSLSPWTDRTDTQYFGPGTRLTVL.